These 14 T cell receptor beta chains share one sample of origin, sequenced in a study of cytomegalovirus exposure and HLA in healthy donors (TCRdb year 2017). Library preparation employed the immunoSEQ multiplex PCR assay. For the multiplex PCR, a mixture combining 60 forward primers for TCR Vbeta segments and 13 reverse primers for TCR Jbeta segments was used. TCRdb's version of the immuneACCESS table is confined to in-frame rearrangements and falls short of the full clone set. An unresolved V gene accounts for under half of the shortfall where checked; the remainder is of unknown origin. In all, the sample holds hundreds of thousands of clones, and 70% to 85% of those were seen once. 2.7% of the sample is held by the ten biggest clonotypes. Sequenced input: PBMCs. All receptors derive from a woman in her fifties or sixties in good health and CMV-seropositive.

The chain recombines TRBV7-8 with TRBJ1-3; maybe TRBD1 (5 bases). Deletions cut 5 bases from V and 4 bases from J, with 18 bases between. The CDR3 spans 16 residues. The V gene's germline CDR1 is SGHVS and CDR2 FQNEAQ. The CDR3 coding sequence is TGTGCCAGCAGCCCGACAGTTTACTTAACGGGAAACACCATATATTTT. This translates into CASSPTVYLTGNTIYF.

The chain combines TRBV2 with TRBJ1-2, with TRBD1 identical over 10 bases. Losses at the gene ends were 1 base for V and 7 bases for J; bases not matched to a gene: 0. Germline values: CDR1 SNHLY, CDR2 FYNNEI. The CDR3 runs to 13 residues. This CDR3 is CASSEGQGAGYTF. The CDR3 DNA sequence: TGTGCCAGCAGTGAAGGACAGGGGGCTGGCTACACCTTC.

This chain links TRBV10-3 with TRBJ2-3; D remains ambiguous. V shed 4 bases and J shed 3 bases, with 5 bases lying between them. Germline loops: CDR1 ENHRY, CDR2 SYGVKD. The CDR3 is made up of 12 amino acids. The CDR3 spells CAISVETDTQYF. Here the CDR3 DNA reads TGTGCCATCAGTGTTGAGACAGATACGCAGTATTTT.

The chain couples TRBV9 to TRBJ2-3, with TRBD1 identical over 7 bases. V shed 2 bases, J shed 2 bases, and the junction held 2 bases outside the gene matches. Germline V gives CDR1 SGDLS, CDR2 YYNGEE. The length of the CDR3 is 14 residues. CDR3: CASSVTGTTDTQYF. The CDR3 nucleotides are TGTGCCAGCAGCGTGACAGGGACCACAGATACGCAGTATTTT.

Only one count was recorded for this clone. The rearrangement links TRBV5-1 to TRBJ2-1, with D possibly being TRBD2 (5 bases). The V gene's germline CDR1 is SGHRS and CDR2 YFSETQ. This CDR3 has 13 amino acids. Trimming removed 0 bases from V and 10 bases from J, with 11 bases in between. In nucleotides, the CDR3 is TGCGCCAGCAGCTTGGAACCTAGCAGGGAGCAGTTCTTC. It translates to CASSLEPSREQFF.

The CDR3 nucleotides are TGTGCCAGCTCGCCGAGAACAGGGGAGAAGCAGTACTTC. Protein product: CASSPRTGEKQYF. This sequence joins TRBV18 and TRBJ2-7, with 7 positions matching TRBD1. The V gene's germline CDR1 is KGHSH and CDR2 LQKENI. Trimming at V came to 6 bases and at J to 8 bases, leaving 10 bases not matched to a gene. The CDR3 loop spans 13 amino acids.

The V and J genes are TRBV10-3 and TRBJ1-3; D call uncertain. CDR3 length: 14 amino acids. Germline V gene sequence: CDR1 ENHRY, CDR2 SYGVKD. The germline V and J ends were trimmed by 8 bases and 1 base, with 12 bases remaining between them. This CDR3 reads CAIDGDNSGNTIYF. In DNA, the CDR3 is TGTGCCATCGACGGTGACAATTCTGGAAACACCATATATTTT.

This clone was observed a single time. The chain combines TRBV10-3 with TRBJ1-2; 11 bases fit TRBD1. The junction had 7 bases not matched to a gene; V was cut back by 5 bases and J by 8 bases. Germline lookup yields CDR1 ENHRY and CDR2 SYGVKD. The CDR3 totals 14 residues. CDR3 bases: TGTGCCATCAGTAAAGGACAGGGGGCTGACGGCTACACCTTC. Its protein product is CAISKGQGADGYTF.

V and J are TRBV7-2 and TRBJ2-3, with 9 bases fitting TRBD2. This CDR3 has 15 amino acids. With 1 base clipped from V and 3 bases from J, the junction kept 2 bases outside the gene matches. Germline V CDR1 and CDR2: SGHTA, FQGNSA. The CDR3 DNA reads TGTGCCAGCAGCTTAGATGCGGGAGGGACAGATACGCAGTATTTT. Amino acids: CASSLDAGGTDTQYF.

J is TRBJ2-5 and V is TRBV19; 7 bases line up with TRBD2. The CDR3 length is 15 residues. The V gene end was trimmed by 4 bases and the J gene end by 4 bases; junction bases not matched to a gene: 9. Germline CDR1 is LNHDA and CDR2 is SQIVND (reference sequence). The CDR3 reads CASSRLANLIETQYF. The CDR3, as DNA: TGTGCCAGTAGTAGACTAGCCAACCTAATAGAGACCCAGTACTTC.

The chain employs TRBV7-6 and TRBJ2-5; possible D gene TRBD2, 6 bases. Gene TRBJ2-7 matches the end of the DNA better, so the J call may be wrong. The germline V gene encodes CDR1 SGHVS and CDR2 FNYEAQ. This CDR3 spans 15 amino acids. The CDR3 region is CASSLHRLDTYEQYF. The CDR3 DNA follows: TGTGCCAGCAGCTTACACCGACTAGATACTTACGAGCAGTACTTC.

CDR3 sequence (DNA): TGTGCCTGGGACCGGGACCGGCTTAGGGGGAATTCACCCCTCCACTTT. Translating it yields CAWDRDRLRGNSPLHF. This chain joins TRBV30 and TRBJ1-6, with D possibly matching TRBD1 (6 bases). Germline-derived CDR1 and CDR2 are GTSNPN and SVGIG (reference sequence). V was pared by 5 bases and J by 7 bases, with 21 bases between. The CDR3 consists of 16 residues.

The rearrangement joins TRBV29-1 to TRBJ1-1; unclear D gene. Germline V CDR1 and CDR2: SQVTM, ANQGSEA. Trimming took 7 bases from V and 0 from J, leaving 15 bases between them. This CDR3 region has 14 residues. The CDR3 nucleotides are TGCAGCGCTTCCGAGGCACTTTTGAACACTGAAGCTTTCTTT. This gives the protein CSASEALLNTEAFF.

The DNA for the CDR3 is TGTGCCAGCAGTTTAAACCGCGGGAACACTGAAGCTTTCTTT. Its protein product is CASSLNRGNTEAFF. This chain joins TRBV27 and TRBJ1-1; the D is unclear. CDR1 is MNHEY, CDR2 SMNVEV, per germline (reference sequence). V lost 2 bases and J lost 1, with 8 bases in between. This CDR3 region has 14 residues.